These 27 T cell receptor beta chains came from one sample sequenced in a study of neurological immune-mediated disorders (dated 2019 in TCRdb). Libraries were built with 5' RACE. TCRdb lists the instrument as Illumina HiSeq 2500. The public sequencing data were trimmed at Q25 with fastp and processed into clonotypes with MiXCR by TCRdb, which kept only in-frame beta chains. Rows are unified per CDR3 protein, each entry keeping the most common DNA and genes. The table for this sample lists about 99,000 distinct CDR3 sequences; 10% to 11% of them were counted only once. Around 3.1% of the sample lies in the top ten. In the paper's terms, the time point label means: longitudinal time-point 3. The material sequenced was PBMCs. The receptor source for this set is a female donor with HTLV-1-associated myelopathy (HAM/TSP).

This clonotype was observed many times. V is TRBV3-1 and J is TRBJ1-5, with a possible D match to TRBD1 (5 bases). Germline V gene lookup returns CDR1 LGHDT and CDR2 YNNKEL (reference sequence). V dropped 1 base and J dropped 3 bases, with 16 bases sitting between them. This CDR3 is built from 17 residues. For the CDR3, the DNA is TGTGCCAGCAGCCAAGCCCAGGGAGTCGGACCCAATCAGCCCCAGCATTTT. As protein: CASSQAQGVGPNQPQHF.

This clonotype appeared many times. The chain combines TRBV5-1 with TRBJ2-1; 11 bases agree with TRBD2. CDR1 is SGHRS and CDR2 is YFSETQ in the germline V gene. This CDR3 has 15 amino acids. The J segment lost 8 bases and the V segment lost 0 bases, leaving 4 bases of the junction unmatched. The CDR3 DNA reads as TGCGCCAGCAGCTTGGCGCTAGCGGGGGGCTATGAGCAGTTCTTC. Its protein product is CASSLALAGGYEQFF. Together with reference TRBV5-1 and TRBJ2-1, the CDR3 gives the full variable domain: KAGVTQTPRYLIKTRGQQVTLSCSPISGHRSVSWYQQTPGQGLQFLFEYFSETQRNKGNFPGRFSGRQFSNSRSEMNVSTLELGDSALYLCASSLALAGGYEQFFGPGTRLTVL.

The chain combines TRBV20-1 with TRBJ2-1; 16 positions match TRBD2. V shed 7 bases, J shed 9 bases, and the junction held 9 bases outside the gene matches. The V gene's germline CDR1 is DFQATT and CDR2 SNEGSKA (reference sequence). The CDR3 runs to 15 residues. CDR3 bases: TGCAGTGGTCGGGGACTAGCGGGGGGGGGCGCTGAGCAGTTCTTC. Translated, it gives CSGRGLAGGGAEQFF.

The J gene is TRBJ1-1, the V gene TRBV12-5; unclear D gene. Germline V gene sequence: CDR1 LGHNT, CDR2 FRNRAP. This CDR3 comprises 13 residues. Trimming pared 1 base from V and 4 bases from J, leaving 7 bases between. The CDR3 sequence: CASGLEGATEAFF. DNA of the CDR3: TGTGCTAGTGGTTTGGAGGGTGCCACTGAAGCTTTCTTT.

The J gene is TRBJ2-1, the V gene TRBV7-3, with 15 bases aligning to TRBD2. The germline gives CDR1 SGHTA, CDR2 FQGTGA. CDR3 length equals 18 residues. The trim removed 4 bases at V and 4 bases at J, leaving 8 bases unmatched. The CDR3 sequence: CASSSRTSGGARYNEQFF. CDR3 coding DNA: TGTGCCAGCAGCTCGCGGACTAGCGGGGGGGCAAGGTACAATGAGCAGTTCTTC. Full variable domain (outside the CDR3, taken from reference TRBV7-3 and TRBJ2-1): GAGVSQTPSNKVTEKGKYVELRCDPISGHTALYWYRQSLGQGPEFLIYFQGTGAADDSGLPNDRFFAVRPEGSVSTLKIQRTERGDSAVYLCASSSRTSGGARYNEQFFGPGTRLTVL.

Notes on this clonotype: A much larger clone differs from this one at a single base, so this may be a read error. The chain is built from TRBV6-5 and TRBJ1-3; D not certain. V lost 2 bases, J lost 2 bases, and 7 bases lay in between. Germline assignment: CDR1 MNHEY and CDR2 SVGAGI. CDR3 length: 14 amino acids. The CDR3 nucleotides read TGTGCCAGCAGTTACGGGATTCCTGGAAACACCATATATTTT. It yields the protein CASSYGIPGNTIYF.

In its sample, this clonotype was seen many times. The chain uses TRBV20-1 and TRBJ2-7; TRBD1 might be the D (6 bases). This CDR3 region has 13 residues. V gave up 1 base and J gave up 3 bases, with 10 bases separating them. From germline, CDR1 is DFQATT and CDR2 SNEGSKA (reference sequence). The CDR3 nucleotides are TGCAGTGCTAGAGGGACAGTCCTCTACGAGCAGTACTTC. Translating it yields CSARGTVLYEQYF.

This clonotype was found many times. The V call is TRBV10-3, the J call TRBJ2-1, with TRBD2 as a possible D gene (7 bases). There are 15 residues in the CDR3. Germline assignment: CDR1 ENHRY and CDR2 SYGVKD. The V end lost 2 bases, the J end lost 4 bases, and 12 bases lay between the germline ends. This CDR3 is CAISEGGGAYNEQFF. CDR3 DNA sequence: TGTGCCATCAGTGAGGGGGGGGGCGCATACAATGAGCAGTTCTTC.

This clonotype has at least ten counts. The chain recombines TRBV20-1 with TRBJ2-3; TRBD1 agrees at 7 bases. With V trimmed by 3 bases and J by 2 bases, 8 bases remained unmatched. CDR3 length: 15 amino acids. The germline V gene encodes CDR1 DFQATT and CDR2 SNEGSKA (reference sequence). The CDR3 coding sequence is TGCAGTGCTAGGGTGTTGACAGGGCCCACAGATACGCAGTATTTT. It yields the protein CSARVLTGPTDTQYF.

In its sample, this clonotype was seen many times. The chain combines TRBV27 with TRBJ2-1; 9 bases are a match to TRBD2. Germline trimming cut 0 bases from V and 5 bases from J; bases unmatched to any gene: 11. Looked up from germline, CDR1 is MNHEY and CDR2 is SMNVEV (reference sequence). The CDR3 runs 18 residues. The CDR3 nucleotides are TGTGCCAGCAGTTTATCGAGATTGAGGCGGGGGGGCAACAATGAGCAGTTCTTC. Protein product: CASSLSRLRRGGNNEQFF.

There are many counts of this clonotype. The chain joins TRBV5-6 to TRBJ1-2; 9 bases fit TRBD1. Germline V gene data show CDR1 as SGHDT and CDR2 as YYEEEE. The junction had 7 bases not matched to a gene; V was cut back by 3 bases and J by 7 bases. The CDR3 length is 14 residues. The DNA for the CDR3 is TGTGCCAGCAGCTACCGGGACAGGGTGTCTGGCTACACCTTC. This encodes CASSYRDRVSGYTF.

Ten or more counts support this clonotype. V usage is TRBV20-1 and J usage is TRBJ2-1; perhaps TRBD2 as D (5 bases). The germline V gene encodes CDR1 DFQATT and CDR2 SNEGSKA (reference sequence). This CDR3 is built from 18 residues. Trimming took off 0 bases at V and 5 bases at J, with 23 bases between the two ends. The chain's CDR3 is CSARDPLRPRSGHNEQFF. CDR3 DNA: TGCAGTGCTAGAGATCCATTGAGACCCCGGAGCGGCCACAATGAGCAGTTCTTC.

This clonotype was seen at least ten times. This rearrangement joins TRBV20-1 to TRBJ2-7; TRBD2 is a possible D gene (6 bases). CDR3 size: 17 residues. The V end lost 2 bases, the J end lost 0 bases, and 20 bases lay between the germline ends. Germline V gene lookup returns CDR1 DFQATT and CDR2 SNEGSKA (reference sequence). The CDR3 DNA sequence: TGCAGTGCTAGAAGGGAACGAGCGGGTTCAAGCTCCTACGAGCAGTACTTC. Protein: CSARRERAGSSSYEQYF.

This clonotype was counted at least ten times. The genes are TRBV5-1 and TRBJ2-3, with 11 bases lining up with TRBD2. CDR3 length equals 15 residues. J lost 2 bases, V lost 4 bases, and 3 bases had no gene match. Germline CDR1 is SGHRS and CDR2 is YFSETQ. CDR3 in DNA: TGCGCCAGCAGCACGGGACTAGCGGTCACAGATACGCAGTATTTT. This encodes CASSTGLAVTDTQYF.

This clonotype was picked up many times. J is TRBJ2-2 and V is TRBV20-1, with D perhaps matching TRBD2 (5 bases). The germline CDR1 and CDR2 sequences are DFQATT and SNEGSKA (reference sequence). Trimming stripped 1 base from V and 5 bases from J, with 17 bases between. This CDR3 region has 16 residues. CDR3 sequence: CSARGWTGVKTGELFF. Written as DNA, the CDR3 is TGCAGTGCTAGAGGGTGGACCGGGGTTAAGACCGGGGAGCTGTTTTTT.

This clonotype was counted many times. The chain uses TRBV9 and TRBJ1-6; D uncertain. V lost 0 bases, J lost 5 bases, and 12 bases lay in between. The CDR3 has 16 amino acids. The germline CDR1 and CDR2 sequences are SGDLS and YYNGEE. CDR3 loop: CASSVGPGSDNSPLHF. CDR3 nucleotides: TGTGCCAGCAGCGTAGGTCCGGGTAGCGATAATTCACCCCTCCACTTT.

This clonotype was seen many times. The chain is built from TRBV5-1 and TRBJ2-7; D perhaps matches TRBD1 (5 bases). V lost 0 bases and J lost 6, with 10 bases in between. The CDR3 extends over 13 amino acids. In germline, CDR1 is SGHRS, CDR2 YFSETQ. The CDR3 protein is CASSLEGAREQYF. In nucleotides, the CDR3 is TGCGCCAGCAGCTTGGAAGGGGCGCGCGAGCAGTACTTC.

At least ten counts were recorded for this clonotype. The chain couples TRBV20-1 to TRBJ2-1, with 12 bases aligning to TRBD2. Germline V lookup: CDR1 DFQATT, CDR2 SNEGSKA (reference sequence). This CDR3 is 18 amino acids long. Trimming at V came to 1 base and at J to 4 bases, leaving 11 bases not matched to a gene. The CDR3 nucleotides read TGCAGTGCTAGAGTCCCTAGCGGGGGGGGACATCATTACAATGAGCAGTTCTTC. Translating it yields CSARVPSGGGHHYNEQFF.

This chain links TRBV10-3 with TRBJ2-2; possibly TRBD1 or TRBD2 for D (6 bases each). The V end lost 3 bases, the J end lost 4 bases, and 9 bases lay between the germline ends. The CDR3 length is 14 residues. CDR1 is ENHRY and CDR2 is SYGVKD in the germline V gene. DNA of the CDR3: TGTGCCATCAGTGAAGGGGGGCCCACCGGGGAGCTGTTTTTT. This codes for CAISEGGPTGELFF.

The sample holds many counts of this clonotype. The rearrangement links TRBV30 to TRBJ2-5; TRBD1 might be the D (6 bases). V was shortened by 4 bases and J by 2 bases, with 8 bases between the two germline ends. The CDR3 runs 12 residues. Germline lookup yields CDR1 GTSNPN and CDR2 SVGIG (reference sequence). The CDR3 reads CAWTGDQETQYF. For the CDR3, the DNA is TGTGCCTGGACAGGGGATCAAGAGACCCAGTACTTC.

This clonotype has more than one count but fewer than ten. The gene calls are TRBV12-3 or TRBV12-4 and TRBJ2-1, with a weak D call TRBD2 (6 bases). V lost 11 bases to trimming and J lost 0 bases, with 14 bases between them. This CDR3 is built from 14 residues. CDR3 residues: CAFYGGSSYNEQFF. The CDR3, as DNA: TGTGCCTTCTACGGGGGAAGCTCCTACAATGAGCAGTTCTTC.

This clonotype was counted at least ten times. This sequence joins TRBV11-2 and TRBJ2-3; 8 bases agree with TRBD1. The V segment lost 8 bases and the J segment 2 bases; nucleotides outside the gene matches: 3. The CDR3 has 13 amino acids. Germline V lookup: CDR1 SGHAT, CDR2 FQNNGV. CDR3 protein: CASGQGLTDTQYF. CDR3 nucleotide sequence: TGTGCCAGCGGACAGGGCCTCACAGATACGCAGTATTTT.

In its sample, this clonotype was seen many times. This chain uses TRBV4-3 with TRBJ1-2; 8 bases are shared with TRBD1. Germline V gene data show CDR1 as LGHNA and CDR2 as YSLEER. The CDR3 has 13 residues. V lost 6 bases, J lost 3 bases, and 3 bases stayed unmatched. In DNA, the CDR3 is TGCGCCAGCAGACAGACAGGGGACTATGGCTACACCTTC. Translation: CASRQTGDYGYTF.

Ten or more counts support this clonotype. J is TRBJ2-6 and V is TRBV2; D might be TRBD1 (6 bases). CDR3 length equals 16 residues. Germline V lookup: CDR1 SNHLY, CDR2 FYNNEI. The V end was cut by 2 bases, the J end by 0 bases, with 8 bases between. DNA of the CDR3: TGTGCCAGCAGTGAAACAGGGCTCTCTGGGGCCAACGTCCTGACTTTC. It yields the protein CASSETGLSGANVLTF.

This clonotype occurred many times. The chain combines TRBV28 with TRBJ2-5; perhaps TRBD2 as D (5 bases). Germline V gene lookup returns CDR1 MDHEN and CDR2 SYDVKM. CDR3 length: 14 residues. Between the trimmed V and J ends, which lost 4 bases and 1 base, there was a span of 10 bases. Here the CDR3 reads CASSYPGVQETQYF. The CDR3 DNA follows: TGTGCCAGCAGTTATCCCGGGGTCCAAGAGACCCAGTACTTC.

A word on this clonotype: This could be a read error, since a much larger clone is one nucleotide away. The chain employs TRBV4-2 and TRBJ2-7, with TRBD2 as a possible D gene (7 bases). The CDR3 totals 14 residues. Per the germline V gene, CDR1 is LGHNA and CDR2 is YNFKEQ. CDR3 nucleotide sequence: TGTGTCAGCAGCCAAGGGGGGGGAGTCTACGAGCAGTACTTC. It codes for CVSSQGGGVYEQYF.

This clonotype occurred many times. The chain carries TRBV5-1 and TRBJ2-6; either TRBD1 or TRBD2 may supply D (5 bases each). V was cut by 0 bases and J by 4 bases, with 11 bases left in between. Germline lookup yields CDR1 SGHRS and CDR2 YFSETQ. CDR3 length: 16 amino acids. For the CDR3, the DNA is TGCGCCAGCAGCTTGGCCGCCGGGGCGGGGGCCAACGTCCTGACTTTC. This encodes CASSLAAGAGANVLTF. The full variable domain, in which reference TRBV5-1 and TRBJ2-6 provide the parts outside the CDR3, is KAGVTQTPRYLIKTRGQQVTLSCSPISGHRSVSWYQQTPGQGLQFLFEYFSETQRNKGNFPGRFSGRQFSNSRSEMNVSTLELGDSALYLCASSLAAGAGANVLTFGAGSRLTVL.